Following are 14 T cell receptor beta chains from one sample sequenced in a study of Ad26.COV2.S vaccination and SARS-CoV-2 variants. Here immunoSEQ multiplex PCR was the method, and the copy in TCRdb shows in-frame clones only, minus some. This table holds hundreds of thousands of clones, about 90% found once. Treatment reported: roughly 19 received Ad26.COV2.S at low or high dose, single or two shots; 5 received placebo; per-sample allocation not given. Samples were taken on day 63 after the first vaccine or placebo injection. The sample was peripheral blood, taken in a trial of Ad26.COV2.S vaccine versus placebo. The receptors here all came from a person aged 18 to 59 who received the Ad26.COV2.S COVID-19 vaccine or a placebo.

The rearrangement uses TRBV6-4 and TRBJ2-5; D ambiguous. Germline loops: CDR1 MRHNA, CDR2 SNTAGT. V dropped 2 bases and J dropped 0 bases, with 7 bases sitting between them. The CDR3 is made up of 14 amino acids. CDR3 in amino acids: CASSDRKYQETQYF. The CDR3 nucleotides read TGTGCCAGCAGTGACCGGAAGTACCAAGAGACCCAGTACTTC.

The chain couples TRBV7-9 to TRBJ2-5; D remains unclear. The CDR3 extends over 12 amino acids. The V and J ends lost 6 bases and 5 bases respectively, with 10 bases between them. The germline CDR1 and CDR2 sequences are SEHNR and FQNEAQ (reference sequence). The CDR3 is CASSLARETQYF. The CDR3 DNA follows: TGTGCCAGCAGTTTGGCGCGGGAGACCCAGTACTTC. The variable domain in full, with the rest retrieved from reference TRBV7-9 and TRBJ2-5, is DTGVSQNPRHKITKRGQNVTFRCDPISEHNRLYWYRQTLGQGPEFLTYFQNEAQLEKSRLLSDRFSAERPKGSFSTLEIQRTEQGDSAMYLCASSLARETQYFGPGTRLLVL.

This CDR3 is CASSIGQIEQFF. The CDR3 DNA reads as TGTGCCAGTAGTATAGGACAGATTGAGCAGTTCTTC. The V call is TRBV19, the J call TRBJ2-1; maybe TRBD1 (5 bases). This CDR3 spans 12 amino acids. Germline lookup yields CDR1 LNHDA and CDR2 SQIVND (reference sequence). The V end lost 1 base, the J end lost 9 bases, and 7 bases lay between the germline ends. The full variable domain, its missing parts supplied by reference TRBV19 and TRBJ2-1, is DGGITQSPKYLFRKEGQNVTLSCEQNLNHDAMYWYRQDPGQGLRLIYYSQIVNDFQKGDIAEGYSVSREKKESFPLTVTSAQKNPTAFYLCASSIGQIEQFFGPGTRLTVL.

This chain uses TRBV6-2 or TRBV6-3 with TRBJ2-1; TRBD2 matches 13 bases. CDR1 and CDR2 (germline): MNHEY, SVGEGT. CDR3 length: 15 amino acids. Losses at the gene ends were 6 bases for V and 4 bases for J; bases not matched to a gene: 3. This CDR3 is CASSRTSGSYNEQFF. CDR3 bases: TGTGCCAGCAGCAGGACTAGCGGGAGTTACAATGAGCAGTTCTTC.

This clone was found once. The chain combines TRBV5-6 with TRBJ2-1, with D maybe TRBD2 (5 bases). V lost 0 bases to trimming and J lost 4 bases, with 11 bases between them. Germline CDR1 and CDR2: SGHDT and YYEEEE. The CDR3 has 15 amino acids. This CDR3 reads CASSLGTARYNEQFF. Here the CDR3 DNA reads TGTGCCAGCAGCTTGGGGACTGCAAGGTACAATGAGCAGTTCTTC.

This chain connects TRBV12-3 or TRBV12-4 to TRBJ1-1; D may be TRBD1 (5 bases). V lost 3 bases and J lost 8, with 7 bases in between. This CDR3 has 11 amino acids. For the CDR3, the DNA is TGTGCCAGCAGTTTTGGGGGGGAAGCTTTCTTT. Its protein product is CASSFGGEAFF.

This chain connects TRBV19 to TRBJ1-1; D call uncertain. The CDR3 has 12 residues. The V end lost 9 bases, the J end lost 0 bases, and 8 bases lay between the germline ends. Germline V gene lookup returns CDR1 LNHDA and CDR2 SQIVND (reference sequence). The CDR3 reads CASRDLNTEAFF. CDR3 bases: TGTGCCAGCAGAGACTTGAACACTGAAGCTTTCTTT.

The chain is built from TRBV30 and TRBJ1-3; D is undetermined. The V gene's germline CDR1 is GTSNPN and CDR2 SVGIG (reference sequence). The germline V and J ends were trimmed by 2 bases and 1 base, with 15 bases remaining between them. CDR3 length: 16 residues. CDR3 region: CAWSIDSYFSGNTIYF. For the CDR3, the DNA is TGTGCCTGGAGTATCGATTCCTACTTTTCTGGAAACACCATATATTTT.

The chain couples TRBV6-1 to TRBJ1-1; D is perhaps TRBD1 (5 bases). The CDR3 is 16 residues long. CDR1 and CDR2 (germline): MNHNS, SASEGT. The V and J ends lost 4 bases and 0 bases respectively, with 15 bases between them. The CDR3 DNA reads TGTGCCAGCAGTGTTAAGGGGCCCTCACTGAACACTGAAGCTTTCTTT. This encodes CASSVKGPSLNTEAFF.

The gene calls are TRBV5-4 and TRBJ2-5, with 14 bases aligning to TRBD2. The germline V gene encodes CDR1 SGHNT and CDR2 YYREEE (reference sequence). The CDR3 extends over 18 amino acids. V shed 4 bases, J shed 2 bases, and the junction held 10 bases outside the gene matches. CDR3 in DNA: TGTGCCAGCAGCATAAGCCGCAGACTAGCGGGGGGGCAAGAGACCCAGTACTTC. Translated, it gives CASSISRRLAGGQETQYF.

This rearrangement joins TRBV27 to TRBJ1-2, with a tentative D call TRBD1 (5 bases). Trimming cost V 3 bases and J 4 bases, with 9 bases left between them. CDR1 is MNHEY, CDR2 SMNVEV, per germline (reference sequence). The CDR3 extends over 13 amino acids. The CDR3 loop is CASSFRGIYGYTF. The CDR3 DNA reads as TGTGCCAGCAGTTTTCGGGGCATCTATGGCTACACCTTC.

The chain employs TRBV4-3 and TRBJ1-2; TRBD1 matches 7 bases. V dropped 4 bases and J dropped 1; count of bases not matched to a gene: 6. The length of the CDR3 is 15 residues. Germline-derived CDR1 and CDR2 are LGHNA and YSLEER. Here the CDR3 reads CASSRVQGINYGYTF. In DNA, the CDR3 is TGCGCCAGCAGCCGAGTACAGGGGATTAACTATGGCTACACCTTC.

This chain connects TRBV4-1 to TRBJ1-5, with TRBD1 as a possible D gene (6 bases). Germline V gives CDR1 MGHRA, CDR2 YSYEKL. The CDR3 covers 14 residues. With 1 base removed from V and 7 bases from J, the gap between germline ends came to 11 bases. CDR3 region: CASSQGAGEQPQHF. In DNA, the CDR3 is TGCGCCAGCAGCCAAGGGGCAGGGGAGCAGCCCCAGCATTTT.

This clone was picked up a small number of times. The V gene is TRBV30, the J gene TRBJ2-7; D ambiguous. CDR1 is GTSNPN, CDR2 SVGIG, per germline (reference sequence). The CDR3 covers 12 residues. V was pared by 3 bases and J by 4 bases, with 10 bases between. CDR3 DNA sequence: TGTGCCTGGAGGCCGACTGTATACGAGCAGTACTTC. The encoded protein is CAWRPTVYEQYF.